These 9 T cell receptor beta chains were sequenced from one sample in a study of blood T cell repertoires in COVID-19. Measured with immunoSEQ multiplex PCR; TCRdb has only the in-frame clones, and not every one. The table has some 280,000 clones, approximately 90% seen once. The sample taken for sequencing was peripheral blood. The receptors originated from a woman aged 55-69 years with acute or convalescent COVID-19.

The chain links TRBV28 to TRBJ2-2; 9 bases align to TRBD2. This CDR3 contains 15 residues. Germline assignment: CDR1 MDHEN and CDR2 SYDVKM. V gave up 6 bases and J gave up 5 bases; unmatched junction bases: 7. The CDR3 region has the DNA TGTGCCAGCAGGAGCGGGGGGCAGATGACCGGGGAGCTGTTTTTT. It encodes CASRSGGQMTGELFF. The full variable domain, completed using reference TRBV28 and TRBJ2-2, is DVKVTQSSRYLVKRTGEKVFLECVQDMDHENMFWYRQDPGLGLRLIYFSYDVKMKEKGDIPEGYSVSREKKERFSLILESASTNQTSMYLCASRSGGQMTGELFFGEGSRLTVL.

The rearrangement uses TRBV19 and TRBJ1-2, with 7 bases identical to TRBD1. This CDR3 has 12 amino acids. Losses at the gene ends were 8 bases for V and 4 bases for J; bases not matched to a gene: 4. CDR1 is LNHDA and CDR2 is SQIVND in the germline V gene (reference sequence). CDR3: CASQGQSYGYTF. CDR3 sequence (DNA): TGTGCCAGTCAGGGACAGTCCTATGGCTACACCTTC.

This chain uses TRBV28 with TRBJ2-7, with 11 bases lining up with TRBD1. V shed 6 bases and J 5 bases; nucleotides not matched to a gene: 6. The CDR3 consists of 14 residues. Germline V CDR1 and CDR2: MDHEN, SYDVKM. CDR3 coding DNA: TGTGCCAGCAGCTGGACAGGGGGCCTCGACGAGCAGTACTTC. Amino acids: CASSWTGGLDEQYF.

J is TRBJ1-6 and V is TRBV10-3; TRBD1 matches at 10 bases. The CDR3 length is 16 residues. Losses at the gene ends were 2 bases for V and 7 bases for J; bases not matched to a gene: 5. Germline CDR1 reads ENHRY; CDR2 reads SYGVKD. The CDR3 region is CAISETGTGANSPLHF. The CDR3 nucleotides are TGTGCCATCAGTGAGACCGGGACAGGGGCAAATTCACCCCTCCACTTT.

The J gene is TRBJ1-2, the V gene TRBV6-6; 9 bases align to TRBD1. The CDR3 has 14 amino acids. After removal of 5 bases from V and 6 bases from J, the junction contained 7 bases not matched to a gene. Germline CDR1 MNHNY, CDR2 SVGAGI (reference sequence). CDR3 in amino acids: CASSKTGGADGYTF. CDR3 DNA sequence: TGTGCCAGCAGTAAAACAGGGGGCGCGGATGGCTACACCTTC.

V gene TRBV24-1 combines with J gene TRBJ1-1; the D is unclear. V lost 5 bases and J 9 bases, leaving 15 bases between the germline ends. The CDR3 spans 13 residues. Germline lookup yields CDR1 KGHDR and CDR2 SFDVKD. The CDR3 coding sequence is TGTGCCACCAGTGGAGCCGACGGGGTTAAAGCTTTCTTT. Its translation is CATSGADGVKAFF.

This chain uses TRBV7-3 with TRBJ1-4, with D tentatively TRBD1 (5 bases). V shed 5 bases and J shed 5 bases, with 15 bases lying between them. The length of the CDR3 is 15 residues. Germline V gene sequence: CDR1 SGHTA, CDR2 FQGTGA. CDR3 nucleotide sequence: TGTGCCAGCAGCGCCACAGGAGCAAAAAATGAAAAACTGTTTTTT. It yields the protein CASSATGAKNEKLFF.

V and J are TRBV20-1 and TRBJ1-2; D is perhaps TRBD1 (6 bases). The CDR3 sequence is 13 residues long. Germline V gives CDR1 DFQATT, CDR2 SNEGSKA (reference sequence). Trimming left V 3 bases short and J 2 bases short, with 10 bases between. The CDR3 reads CSASGRGNYGYTF. CDR3 nucleotides: TGCAGTGCTAGTGGCAGGGGAAACTATGGCTACACCTTC.

The J gene is TRBJ2-1, the V gene TRBV7-2, with a possible D match to TRBD2 (6 bases). Between the trimmed V and J ends, which lost 3 bases and 6 bases, there was a span of 18 bases. The CDR3 has 16 residues. Germline V gene data show CDR1 as SGHTA and CDR2 as FQGNSA. CDR3 sequence reads: CASSLAGNLGGNEQFF. CDR3 in DNA: TGTGCCAGCAGCTTGGCCGGGAACCTCGGGGGCAATGAGCAGTTCTTC.